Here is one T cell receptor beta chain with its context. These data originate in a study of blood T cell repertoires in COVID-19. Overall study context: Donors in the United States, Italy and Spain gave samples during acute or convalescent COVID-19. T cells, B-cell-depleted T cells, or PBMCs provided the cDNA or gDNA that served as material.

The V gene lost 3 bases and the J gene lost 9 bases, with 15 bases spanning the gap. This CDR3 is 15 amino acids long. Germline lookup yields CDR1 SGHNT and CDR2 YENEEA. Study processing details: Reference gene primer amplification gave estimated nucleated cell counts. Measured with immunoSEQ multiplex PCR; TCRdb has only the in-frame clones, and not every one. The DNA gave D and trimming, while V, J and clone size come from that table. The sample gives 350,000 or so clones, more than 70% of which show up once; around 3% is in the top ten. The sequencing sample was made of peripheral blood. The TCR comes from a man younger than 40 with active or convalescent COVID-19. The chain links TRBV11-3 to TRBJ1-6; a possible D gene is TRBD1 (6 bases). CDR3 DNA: TGTGCCAGCAGCTTTGGTAGGGGGGGCAGTTCACCCCTCCACTTT. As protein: CASSFGRGGSSPLHF.